This T cell receptor (beta chain) came from a study of regulatory T cells in long-lasting Graves disease (dated by TCRdb to the early 2020s). The study in broad terms: In the newly diagnosed Graves' disease group, patients had been taking antithyroid drugs for less than 3 months. Peripheral blood TCR sequencing and RNA sequencing compared persistent Graves' disease patients with newly diagnosed Graves' disease patients. The study was registered as a clinical trial and conducted in China. A total of about 35 samples underwent TCR sequencing, from about 13 patients with persistent Graves' disease and approximately 20 patients with newly diagnosed Graves' disease. Broad study findings and their caveats: Compared with newly diagnosed patients, persistent Graves' disease patients had lower TCR Shannon entropy and fewer highly expanded clones, which suggests clonal expansion. The authors acknowledged the small sample size as a limitation that may reduce accuracy. Preferential use of TRBV28, TRBJ1-2 and TRBJ2-5 was observed in persistent disease, whereas TRBV20-1 and TRBJ2-1 were favored in newly diagnosed disease. Because the primary lesion, thyroid tissue, could not be accessed, the study looked at peripheral blood alone. Persistent patients shared more public clonotypes among themselves (approximately 2,500) than newly diagnosed patients did (more than 950). Sequencing and analysis were restricted to the TCR beta chain.

Looking up the germline V gene (reference sequence) yields CDR1 DFQATT and CDR2 SNEGSKA. Between the V and J ends, shortened by 5 bases and 6 bases respectively, the junction contains 21 bases. Including the terminal cysteine and phenylalanine, the CDR3 comprises 15 residues. The entry retains the CDR3 DNA only, 45 bases that are in frame from base 1. The label giving this sample's time point can be read as: newly diagnosed GD, antithyroid drugs for less than 3 months. For both TCR sequencing and RNA sequencing, RNA was extracted from PBMCs in TRIzol. The diagnosis of Graves' disease was made according to American Thyroid Association guidelines. Patients were recruited from an endocrinology department in Xi'an, China. Each patient gave 9 to 10 milliliters of peripheral blood, collected in an EDTA anticoagulant tube. Ficoll Paque Plus density gradient separation was used to isolate PBMCs, and no further T cell sorting was done. An Agilent 2100 Bioanalyzer and agarose gel were used to check RNA quality, while a NanoDrop 2000 measured RNA concentration.

This clonotype was found many times. What antigen it recognizes has not been identified. No much larger clone is present one base from it, and per-base qualities are unavailable. The receptor library was made with multiplex PCR. Reads for this sample came from an Illumina HiSeq 4000. TCR beta libraries were built with iRepertoire HTBI primers and Arm-PCR amplification of CDR3 regions. Gel purification was performed on PCR products prior to sequencing. The paper's processing steps were these. A total of fewer than 80 TRBV and 14 TRBJ segments were identified across samples and were used for gene usage analysis of CDR3 amino acid clonotypes. COPE and FqMerger were used to merge the filtered high-quality paired reads into contigs. BLAST was used to align contigs to the IMGT TRBV, TRBD and TRBJ reference genes, and CDR3 was defined following IMGT. Highly expanded clones were defined as clonotypes with a frequency above 0.1%. Shannon entropy was used to measure repertoire diversity, and the Gini coefficient was used to measure V-J evenness. A clonotype was considered public if more than one individual shared it. TCRdb's own reprocessing of the public reads used fastp at Q25 and MiXCR and kept productive beta chains. Each CDR3 protein appears once, grouped with its most common genes and DNA. It is TCRdb's table, rather than the study itself, that gives the V and J calls and clone size. Here the sample has approximately 400,000 distinct CDR3 sequences; 12% occur a single time. The ten largest clones add up to approximately 17% of the sample.

These sequences were also reported in another study, on T cells in Graves' hyperthyroidism and ophthalmopathy. The second study's paper adds: Graves' hyperthyroidism was defined as stable when no progression to ophthalmopathy occurred over 18 months of follow-up. Hyperthyroidism patients were newly diagnosed, with disease duration under 2 months, and aged 18 to 65 years. Exclusion was applied to patients with uncontrolled infections, other autoimmune diseases, pregnancy or lactation. Diagnoses relied on clinical symptoms, serum thyroxine and TRAb, thyroid ultrasound and orbital computed tomography. The first round of RT-PCR for the TCR CDR3 was performed with the HTBI primer set and the Qiagen OneStep RT-PCR kit. Most expanded thyroid clonotypes (frequency above 0.001) were also detected in blood, suggesting blood repertoires may reflect thyroid immune responses. Ophthalmopathy was separated from stable hyperthyroidism by a 13 V-J signature model, with about 88% sensitivity and 81% to 82% specificity obtained in cross-validation and 80%/75% obtained in testing. In validation, the model predicted progression to ophthalmopathy a median of roughly 6.1 months before onset, with approximately 68% sensitivity and about 75% specificity. TCR V-J signatures able to tell the groups apart were searched for in a discovery cohort of 95 or so patients, of whom more than 40 had Graves' ophthalmopathy and around 56 had stable Graves' hyperthyroidism. Whether ophthalmopathy could be predicted prospectively was tested in an independent validation cohort made up of approximately 19 hyperthyroidism patients plus 17 patients who later progressed to ophthalmopathy. The approximately 90 discovery patients were divided at random into training and test sets in a 7:3 ratio. Thyroid tissue and blood T-cell repertoires from more than 5 Graves' hyperthyroidism patients were also compared in the study. After sampling, hyperthyroidism patients received methimazole starting at 30 mg daily, and ophthalmopathy patients received high-dose intravenous methylprednisolone. The libraries were constructed in a second round of multiplex PCR and then size-selected and purified. The libraries were sequenced on an Illumina HiSeq2000 using paired-end 100 bp reads. Raw data were processed with SOAPnuke, discarding reads with adapters, uncalled bases, mean Phred below 15, or no exact constant-primer or identifier match. COPE v1.2.5 was used to merge high-quality paired reads, and clonotypes were defined as unique nucleotide sequences. Clonotypes were aligned to IMGT TRBV, TRBD and TRBJ reference segments using MiTCR v1.1. The analysis was restricted to V-J combinations with a frequency above 0.0001, which together covered 99.2% of the repertoires. A TCS score was defined as the ratio of F50 (clonal expansion) to E x V (chaos), with BLOSUM62-based TCRdist applied between CDR3 peptides within each V-J. Welch's t-statistics and random forest reduced 500 to 650 V-J features to 13, which were used in a naive Bayes classifier (R e1071). Sample size was not statistically predetermined, and investigators were not blinded to group allocation. TCR Vbeta CDR3 sequencing of around 130 peripheral blood samples (43 ophthalmopathy, roughly 72 hyperthyroidism and some 17 progressor patients) is reported in the paper.

This TCR was recovered from a woman under 30 with Graves disease. Donor details come from another sample of the same person, matched by shared clones. The chain joins TRBV20-1 to TRBJ2-3, with the D segment possibly TRBD1 or TRBD2, each aligning over 5 bases. Sequencing was performed on peripheral blood mononuclear cells (PBMCs), taken at new diagnosis, from a patient treated with antithyroid drugs. The CDR3 sequence is CSAVRGLRGEDTQYF. The nucleotide sequence reads as follows: TGCAGTGCTGTTCGGGGCCTCAGAGGGGAGGATACGCAGTATTTT.